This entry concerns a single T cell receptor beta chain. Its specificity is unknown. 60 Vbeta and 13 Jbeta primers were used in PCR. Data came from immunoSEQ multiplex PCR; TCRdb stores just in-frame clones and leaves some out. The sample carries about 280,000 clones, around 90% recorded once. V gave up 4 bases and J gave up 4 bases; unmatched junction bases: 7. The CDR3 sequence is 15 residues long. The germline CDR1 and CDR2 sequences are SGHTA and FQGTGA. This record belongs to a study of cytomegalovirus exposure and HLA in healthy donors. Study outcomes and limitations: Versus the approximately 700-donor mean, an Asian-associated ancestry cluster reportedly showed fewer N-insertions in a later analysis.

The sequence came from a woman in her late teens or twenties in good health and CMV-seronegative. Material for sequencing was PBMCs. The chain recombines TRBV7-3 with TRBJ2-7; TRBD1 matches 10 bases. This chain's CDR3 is CASSSRQGANYEQYF. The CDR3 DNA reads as TGTGCCAGCAGCTCCCGACAGGGGGCGAATTACGAGCAGTACTTC.